This T cell receptor beta chain appears in the sequencing data of a study of T cell responses to AZD1222 COVID-19 vaccine. Trimming removed 3 bases from V and 6 bases from J; junction bases left unmatched: 7. The CDR3 consists of 14 residues. CDR1 is SGHRS, CDR2 YFSETQ, per germline. Assay: immunoSEQ multiplex PCR; the TCRdb copy retains only in-frame clones and omits some. The sample lists 140,000 to 150,000 clones, 88% occurring once. This chain connects TRBV5-1 to TRBJ2-7; TRBD2 matches 9 bases. The sequence was collected from an adult in good health. The sample in question was peripheral blood, obtained on day 0 of AZD1222 vaccination. CDR3 nucleotide sequence: TGCGCCAGCAGCTGGGTGACAGCGGGGGGCGAGCAGTACTTC. It yields the protein CASSWVTAGGEQYF.